This T cell receptor beta chain was identified in a study of regulatory and conventional T cells in RAG deficiency. This CDR3 has 14 residues. The V end lost 6 bases, the J end lost 3 bases, and 14 bases lay between the germline ends. Germline V CDR1 and CDR2: ENHRY, SYGVKD. Profiling relied on immunoSEQ multiplex PCR, and the TCRdb table lists in-frame clones only, not all of them. In the table there are around 29,000 clones, 90% to 95% of which are singletons. Findings and caveats of the study: RAG-deficient patients showed markedly lower Shannon entropy and higher Simpson indices than control T-cell subsets. In Omenn syndrome, Treg and Tconv repertoires overlapped >75%.

The sorted conventional CD4+ T cells were CD25-low and CD127-high, with genomic DNA sequenced. As concerns this clone: The antigen remains undetermined.

This sample also belongs to another study, concerning regulatory T cells. That investigation notes: The PCR used 52 TRBV and 13 TRBJ primers. Patient repertoires had restricted TRB V-J pairs and skewed V and J usage, most in Tregs.

The sample consisted of CD25- CD4+ T cells sorted from blood. This chain uses TRBV10-3 with TRBJ1-1, with D tentatively TRBD1 (5 bases). The TCR comes from a human donor in good health. This CDR3 reads CAIRITDRDTEAFF. CDR3 coding DNA: TGTGCCATCAGAATCACCGACAGAGACACTGAAGCTTTCTTT.